This TCR beta chain comes out of a study of cytomegalovirus exposure and HLA in healthy donors. Overall study findings and caveats: Fewer N-insertions (relative to the roughly 630-donor mean) were reportedly seen in an Asian-associated ancestry cluster in a later analysis. Excluded were some V segments that proved indistinguishable, including TRBV6-2 and TRBV6-3. Most sequenced TCRs were rare (though some public TCRs occurred in many donors). Presence/absence analyses assumed roughly uniform sequencing depth across donors, which may not hold.

PCR was performed using 60 Vbeta and 13 Jbeta primers. The table came from immunoSEQ multiplex PCR; TCRdb's copy has only in-frame clones and leaves some out. Here the sample spans 100,000 to 150,000 clones, roughly four fifths being singletons. Worth noting for this clone: Its antigen is not known.

The V end lost 6 bases, the J end lost 5 bases, and 17 bases lay between the germline ends. The germline gives CDR1 MNHEY, CDR2 SMNVEV (reference sequence). The CDR3 contains 14 residues. The sample consisted of PBMCs. The TCR comes from a male donor in good health and CMV-seropositive. The chain has TRBV27 and TRBJ2-7; D is uncertain. The DNA of the CDR3 is TGTGCCAGCAGAGCCGGGTCAGACCCCAACGAGCAGTACTTC. It specifies CASRAGSDPNEQYF.